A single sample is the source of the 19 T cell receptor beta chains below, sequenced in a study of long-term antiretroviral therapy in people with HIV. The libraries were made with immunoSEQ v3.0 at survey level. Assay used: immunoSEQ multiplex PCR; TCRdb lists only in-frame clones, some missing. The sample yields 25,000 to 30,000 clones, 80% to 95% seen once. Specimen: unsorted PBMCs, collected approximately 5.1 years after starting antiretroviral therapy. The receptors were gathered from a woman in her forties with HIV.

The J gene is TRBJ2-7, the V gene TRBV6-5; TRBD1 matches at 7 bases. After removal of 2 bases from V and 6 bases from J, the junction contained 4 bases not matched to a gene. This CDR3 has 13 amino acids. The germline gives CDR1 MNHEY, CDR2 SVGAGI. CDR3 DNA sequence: TGTGCCAGCAGTTACGGCGACAGGGCCGAGCAGTACTTC. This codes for CASSYGDRAEQYF.

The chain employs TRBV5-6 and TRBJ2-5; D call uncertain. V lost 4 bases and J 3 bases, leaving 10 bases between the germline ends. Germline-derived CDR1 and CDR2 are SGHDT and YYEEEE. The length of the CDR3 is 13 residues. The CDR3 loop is CASSIGSKETQYF. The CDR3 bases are TGTGCCAGCAGCATCGGCAGTAAAGAGACCCAGTACTTC.

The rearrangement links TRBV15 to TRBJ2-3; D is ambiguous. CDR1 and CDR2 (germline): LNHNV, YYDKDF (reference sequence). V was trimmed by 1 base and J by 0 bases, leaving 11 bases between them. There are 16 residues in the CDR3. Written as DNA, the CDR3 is TGTGCCACCAGCAGAGTTCCGGGTACTAGCACAGATACGCAGTATTTT. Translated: CATSRVPGTSTDTQYF.

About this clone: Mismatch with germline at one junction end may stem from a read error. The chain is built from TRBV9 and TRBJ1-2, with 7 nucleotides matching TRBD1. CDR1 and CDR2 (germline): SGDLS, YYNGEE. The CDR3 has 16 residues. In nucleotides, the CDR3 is TGTGTCAGCAGCGGGGGGGGGACAGTTGCTCTGGGTGGCTACACCTTC. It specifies CVSSGGGTVALGGYTF.

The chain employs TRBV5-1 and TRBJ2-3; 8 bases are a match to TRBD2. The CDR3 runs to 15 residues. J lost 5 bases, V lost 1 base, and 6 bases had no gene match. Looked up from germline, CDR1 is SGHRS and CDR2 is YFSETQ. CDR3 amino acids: CASSLISGAKDTQYF. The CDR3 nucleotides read TGCGCCAGCAGCTTGATTAGCGGGGCAAAAGATACGCAGTATTTT.

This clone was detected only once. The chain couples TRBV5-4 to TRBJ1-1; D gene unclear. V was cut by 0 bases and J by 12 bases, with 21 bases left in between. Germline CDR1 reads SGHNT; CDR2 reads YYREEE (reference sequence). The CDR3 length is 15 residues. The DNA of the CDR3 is TGTGCCAGCAGCTTGGAGGCAGGTCGATTATCTCAAACTTTCTTT. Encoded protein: CASSLEAGRLSQTFF.

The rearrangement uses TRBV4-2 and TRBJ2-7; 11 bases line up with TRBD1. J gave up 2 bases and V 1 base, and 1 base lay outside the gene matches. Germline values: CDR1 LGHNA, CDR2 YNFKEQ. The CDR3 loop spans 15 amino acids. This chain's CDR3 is CASSQAGQGAYEQYF. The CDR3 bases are TGTGCCAGCAGCCAAGCGGGACAGGGGGCCTACGAGCAGTACTTC.

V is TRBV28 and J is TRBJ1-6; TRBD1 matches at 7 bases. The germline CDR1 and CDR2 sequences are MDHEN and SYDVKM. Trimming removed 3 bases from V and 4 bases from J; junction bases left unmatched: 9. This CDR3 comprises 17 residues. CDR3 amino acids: CASSLLSGGQYNSPLHF. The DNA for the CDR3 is TGTGCCAGCAGTTTGCTTTCCGGGGGACAGTATAATTCACCCCTCCACTTT.

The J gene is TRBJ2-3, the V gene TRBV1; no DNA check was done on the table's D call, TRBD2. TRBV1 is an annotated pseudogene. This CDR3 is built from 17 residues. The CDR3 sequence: CTSSQDPSGAPRDTQYF. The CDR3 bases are TGCACCAGCAGCCAAGATCCTAGCGGGGCCCCCAGAGATACGCAGTATTTT.

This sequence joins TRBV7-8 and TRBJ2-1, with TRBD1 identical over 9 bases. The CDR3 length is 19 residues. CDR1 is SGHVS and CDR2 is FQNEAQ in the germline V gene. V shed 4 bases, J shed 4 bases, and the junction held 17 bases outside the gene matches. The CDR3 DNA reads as TGTGCCAGCAGCTCCCCCCCCCAAATAGTGGACAGGGGATACAATGAGCAGTTCTTC. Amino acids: CASSSPPQIVDRGYNEQFF.

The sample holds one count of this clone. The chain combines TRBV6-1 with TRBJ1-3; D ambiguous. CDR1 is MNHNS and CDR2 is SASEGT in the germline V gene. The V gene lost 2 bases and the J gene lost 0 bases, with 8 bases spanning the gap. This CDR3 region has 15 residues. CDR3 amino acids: CASSELGSSGNTIYF. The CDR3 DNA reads TGTGCCAGCAGTGAACTGGGCAGCTCTGGAAACACCATATATTTT.

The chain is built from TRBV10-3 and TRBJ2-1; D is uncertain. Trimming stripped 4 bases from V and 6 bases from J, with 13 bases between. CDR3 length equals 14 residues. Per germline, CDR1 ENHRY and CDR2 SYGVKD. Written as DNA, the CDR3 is TGTGCCATCAGTGTAGAGTCCTCTGGCAATGAGCAGTTCTTC. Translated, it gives CAISVESSGNEQFF.

This chain's CDR3 is CASSHRENNEQYF. The CDR3 DNA reads as TGTGCCAGCAGCCACAGGGAGAACAACGAGCAGTACTTC. The chain carries TRBV6-1 and TRBJ2-7; D perhaps matches TRBD1 (6 bases). Germline CDR1 reads MNHNS; CDR2 reads SASEGT. Trimming pared 6 bases from V and 5 bases from J, leaving 14 bases between. This CDR3 comprises 13 residues.

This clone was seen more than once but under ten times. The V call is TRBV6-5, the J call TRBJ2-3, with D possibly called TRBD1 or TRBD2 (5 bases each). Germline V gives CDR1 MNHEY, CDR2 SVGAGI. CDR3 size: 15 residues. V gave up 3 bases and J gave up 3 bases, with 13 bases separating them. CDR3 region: CASSYGPEGTDTQYF. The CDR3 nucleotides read TGTGCCAGCAGTTATGGCCCCGAGGGGACAGATACGCAGTATTTT.

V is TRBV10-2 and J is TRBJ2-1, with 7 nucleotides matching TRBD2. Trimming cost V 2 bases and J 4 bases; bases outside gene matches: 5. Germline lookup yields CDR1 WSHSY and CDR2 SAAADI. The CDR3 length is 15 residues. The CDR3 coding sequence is TGCGCCAGCAGTGAGCCGGGACTAAGTTACAATGAGCAGTTCTTC. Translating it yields CASSEPGLSYNEQFF.

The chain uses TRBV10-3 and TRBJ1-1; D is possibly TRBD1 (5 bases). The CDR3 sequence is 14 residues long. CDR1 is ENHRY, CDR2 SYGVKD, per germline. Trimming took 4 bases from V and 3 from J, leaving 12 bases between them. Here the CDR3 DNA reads TGTGCCATCAGTGGGGGGGGGTCCCACACTGAAGCTTTCTTT. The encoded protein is CAISGGGSHTEAFF.

The CDR3 nucleotides read TGTGCCATCAGTGAGTCTCGTACCTCGGGCGAAAAACTGTTTTTT. Amino acid sequence: CAISESRTSGEKLFF. V and J are TRBV10-3 and TRBJ1-4; no definite D call. This CDR3 comprises 15 residues. CDR1 is ENHRY and CDR2 is SYGVKD in the germline V gene. The V and J ends lost 0 bases and 8 bases respectively, with 13 bases between them.

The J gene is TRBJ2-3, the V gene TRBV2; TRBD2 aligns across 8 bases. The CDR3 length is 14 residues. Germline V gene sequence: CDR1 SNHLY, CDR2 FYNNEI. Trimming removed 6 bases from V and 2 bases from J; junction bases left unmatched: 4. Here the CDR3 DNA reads TGTGCCAGCAGACTAGCGGTTAACACAGATACGCAGTATTTT. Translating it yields CASRLAVNTDTQYF.

The CDR3 coding sequence is TGCGCCAGCAGCTTGGCGGGACAGGGGGCCCTTGGGGCCAACGTCCTGACTTTC. This codes for CASSLAGQGALGANVLTF. J is TRBJ2-6 and V is TRBV5-1; 12 bases map to TRBD1. Germline CDR1 and CDR2: SGHRS and YFSETQ. Trimming at V came to 0 bases and at J to 3 bases, leaving 4 bases not matched to a gene. CDR3 length: 18 residues.